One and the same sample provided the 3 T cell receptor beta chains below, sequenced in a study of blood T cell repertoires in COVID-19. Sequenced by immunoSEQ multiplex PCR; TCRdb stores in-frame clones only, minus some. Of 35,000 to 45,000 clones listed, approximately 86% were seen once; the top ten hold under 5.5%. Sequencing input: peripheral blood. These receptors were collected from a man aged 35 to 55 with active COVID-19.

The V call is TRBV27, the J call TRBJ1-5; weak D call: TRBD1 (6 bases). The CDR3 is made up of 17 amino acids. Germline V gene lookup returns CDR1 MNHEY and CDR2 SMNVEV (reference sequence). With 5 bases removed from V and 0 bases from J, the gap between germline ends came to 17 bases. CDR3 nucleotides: TGTGCCAGCAGTCGGGGCTACAGGGTCCTTAGCAATCAGCCCCAGCATTTT. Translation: CASSRGYRVLSNQPQHF.

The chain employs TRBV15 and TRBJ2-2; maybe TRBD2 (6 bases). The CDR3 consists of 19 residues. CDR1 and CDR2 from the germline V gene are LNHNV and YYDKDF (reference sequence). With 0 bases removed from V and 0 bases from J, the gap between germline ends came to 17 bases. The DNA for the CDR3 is TGTGCCACCAGCAGAGATTACAGCGGGCTAAGAGCGAACACCGGGGAGCTGTTTTTT. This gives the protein CATSRDYSGLRANTGELFF.

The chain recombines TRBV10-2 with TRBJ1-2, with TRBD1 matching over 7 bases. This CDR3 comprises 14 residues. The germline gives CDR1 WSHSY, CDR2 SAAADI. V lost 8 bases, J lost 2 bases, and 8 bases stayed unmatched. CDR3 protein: CASCLSTGNYGYTF. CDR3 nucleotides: TGCGCCAGCTGCCTATCGACAGGGAACTATGGCTACACCTTC.